This is a list of T cell receptor beta chains from one sample in a study of blood T cell repertoires in COVID-19. Measured with immunoSEQ multiplex PCR; TCRdb has only the in-frame clones, and not every one. This sample has 120,000 to 150,000 clones, with around 81% found just once. The sample was peripheral blood. These receptors came from a human donor in a cohort sampled during active COVID-19. CDR3s include the opening cysteine and the closing phenylalanine or tryptophan. Each record gives: CDR3 DNA, CDR3 protein, V gene, J gene, clone size, D gene. The D gene is left open where the match is weak. A row's size may be missing; if present it is once, few, many or a size class.

CDR3 DNA: TGTGCCAGCGTGTCCGGGACAGGGATTGCTAATGAAAAACTGTTTTTT; CDR3 protein: CASVSGTGIANEKLFF; V gene: TRBV6-6; J gene: TRBJ1-4; clone size: -; D gene: TRBD1
CDR3 DNA: TGTGCCAGCATCGGTACCTGGGCCTCACCCCTCCACTTT; CDR3 protein: CASIGTWASPLHF; V gene: TRBV2; J gene: TRBJ1-6; clone size: -; D gene: -
CDR3 DNA: TGTGCCAGCAGTGAAGCGCTGGCAGGGGGGCGTTCACCCCTCCACTTT; CDR3 protein: CASSEALAGGRSPLHF; V gene: TRBV2; J gene: TRBJ1-6; clone size: -; D gene: TRBD1
CDR3 DNA: TGTGCCAGTAGTACTCCGGGACAGGGCACTCAGCCCCAGCATTTT; CDR3 protein: CASSTPGQGTQPQHF; V gene: TRBV19; J gene: TRBJ1-5; clone size: -; D gene: TRBD1
CDR3 DNA: TGTGCCAGCAGGGGACTAGCGCTGGAGCAGTACTTC; CDR3 protein: CASRGLALEQYF; V gene: TRBV2; J gene: TRBJ2-7; clone size: -; D gene: TRBD2
CDR3 DNA: TGTGCCAGCAGCCTACCTTCCGACAGATACAATGAGCAGTTCTTC; CDR3 protein: CASSLPSDRYNEQFF; V gene: TRBV6-2/TRBV6-3; J gene: TRBJ2-1; clone size: -; D gene: -
CDR3 DNA: TGCGCCAGCAGCTTGTCGGTTGGGGCAAGATCCTACGAGCAGTACTTC; CDR3 protein: CASSLSVGARSYEQYF; V gene: TRBV5-1; J gene: TRBJ2-7; clone size: -; D gene: -
CDR3 DNA: TGTGCCAGTAGCCATTGGGACAGGGGAAGGACTGAAGCTTTCTTT; CDR3 protein: CASSHWDRGRTEAFF; V gene: TRBV19; J gene: TRBJ1-1; clone size: -; D gene: TRBD1
CDR3 DNA: TGCGCCAGCGGGAGGGGAGACACCGGGGAGCTGTTTTTT; CDR3 protein: CASGRGDTGELFF; V gene: TRBV5-1; J gene: TRBJ2-2; clone size: once; D gene: TRBD2
CDR3 DNA: TGTGCCAGCAGTATTGCGCGTGCCGGGGAGCTGTTTTTT; CDR3 protein: CASSIARAGELFF; V gene: TRBV28; J gene: TRBJ2-2; clone size: -; D gene: -
CDR3 DNA: TGCAGCGTTGATGGTCAGGCTAACACTGAAGCTTTCTTT; CDR3 protein: CSVDGQANTEAFF; V gene: TRBV29-1; J gene: TRBJ1-1; clone size: -; D gene: -
CDR3 DNA: TGTGCCAGCAGTTTTGGGAGGGAAGGGATCGAGCAGTACTTC; CDR3 protein: CASSFGREGIEQYF; V gene: TRBV27; J gene: TRBJ2-7; clone size: -; D gene: TRBD2
CDR3 DNA: TGTGCCATCAAAGGGACAGCCTACGAGCAGTACTTC; CDR3 protein: CAIKGTAYEQYF; V gene: TRBV10-3; J gene: TRBJ2-7; clone size: -; D gene: TRBD1
CDR3 DNA: TGTGCCAGTAGTACGACAGTAACCGGGGAGCTGTTTTTT; CDR3 protein: CASSTTVTGELFF; V gene: TRBV19; J gene: TRBJ2-2; clone size: -; D gene: -
CDR3 DNA: TGTGCCAGCAGTTACAGGGGGCGTGAAAAACTGTTTTTT; CDR3 protein: CASSYRGREKLFF; V gene: TRBV12-3/TRBV12-4; J gene: TRBJ1-4; clone size: -; D gene: TRBD1
CDR3 DNA: TGTGCCAGCAGTGGCCGGGCAGGGTACCATGAGCAGTTCTTC; CDR3 protein: CASSGRAGYHEQFF; V gene: TRBV25-1; J gene: TRBJ2-1; clone size: -; D gene: -
CDR3 DNA: TGTGCCAGCAGCCAAGTAGGATTAGGACAGAAGTATCAGCCCCAGCATTTT; CDR3 protein: CASSQVGLGQKYQPQHF; V gene: TRBV4-2; J gene: TRBJ1-5; clone size: -; D gene: -
CDR3 DNA: TGTGCCAGCAGTGGAAGGACTAGCGGGGGCCGAAGCTCCTACGAGCAGTACTTC; CDR3 protein: CASSGRTSGGRSSYEQYF; V gene: TRBV2; J gene: TRBJ2-7; clone size: -; D gene: TRBD2
CDR3 DNA: TGTGCCAGCAGTCGAACTAGCGGGGGGGGCTACAATGAGCAGTTCTTC; CDR3 protein: CASSRTSGGGYNEQFF; V gene: TRBV6-6; J gene: TRBJ2-1; clone size: -; D gene: TRBD2
CDR3 DNA: TGCGCCAGCAGCGTGTCGGAGGGGGCGGAGACCCAGTACTTC; CDR3 protein: CASSVSEGAETQYF; V gene: TRBV5-1; J gene: TRBJ2-5; clone size: -; D gene: -
CDR3 DNA: TGTGCCAGCAGCTTAGCGCTATACAATGAGCAGTTCTTC; CDR3 protein: CASSLALYNEQFF; V gene: TRBV7-2; J gene: TRBJ2-1; clone size: -; D gene: -
CDR3 DNA: TGTGCCAGCAGTCCCCGGACAGGGGGCGATGAGCAGTTCTTC; CDR3 protein: CASSPRTGGDEQFF; V gene: TRBV6-2/TRBV6-3; J gene: TRBJ2-1; clone size: few; D gene: TRBD1
CDR3 DNA: TGTGCCAGCTCACCGACTCGGGAGGAAGCTTTCTTT; CDR3 protein: CASSPTREEAFF; V gene: TRBV18; J gene: TRBJ1-1; clone size: -; D gene: -
CDR3 DNA: TGTGCCAGCAGTGGAGGGACAGGGGGCAATGAGCAGTTCTTC; CDR3 protein: CASSGGTGGNEQFF; V gene: TRBV6-4; J gene: TRBJ2-1; clone size: few; D gene: TRBD1
CDR3 DNA: TGTGCCAGCAGTTCAAACAGGGTTCTCCAAGAGACCCAGTACTTC; CDR3 protein: CASSSNRVLQETQYF; V gene: TRBV28; J gene: TRBJ2-5; clone size: -; D gene: -
CDR3 DNA: TGTGCCAGCAGCTCCAGACAGGGAAAGTACGAGCAGTACTTC; CDR3 protein: CASSSRQGKYEQYF; V gene: TRBV27; J gene: TRBJ2-7; clone size: -; D gene: TRBD1
CDR3 DNA: TGTGCCAGCAGCCAACAAGGGGGCCGCAGATCACCCCTCCACTTT; CDR3 protein: CASSQQGGRRSPLHF; V gene: TRBV3-1/TRBV3-2; J gene: TRBJ1-6; clone size: -; D gene: TRBD1
CDR3 DNA: TGTGCCAGCAGTTACTCGGCCAGCACAGATACGCAGTATTTT; CDR3 protein: CASSYSASTDTQYF; V gene: TRBV6-5; J gene: TRBJ2-3; clone size: -; D gene: -
CDR3 DNA: TGTGCCAGCAGCTTTAGGACAGGAGACTACGAGCAGTACTTC; CDR3 protein: CASSFRTGDYEQYF; V gene: TRBV7-2; J gene: TRBJ2-7; clone size: -; D gene: TRBD1
CDR3 DNA: TGTGCCAGCACCCCAAGTGGGCTAGCGGGCACCGGGGAGCTGTTTTTT; CDR3 protein: CASTPSGLAGTGELFF; V gene: TRBV5-4; J gene: TRBJ2-2; clone size: -; D gene: TRBD2
CDR3 DNA: TGTGCCAGCAGTCCGCTGGGGCCACGGCAGTTCTTC; CDR3 protein: CASSPLGPRQFF; V gene: TRBV28; J gene: TRBJ2-1; clone size: -; D gene: -
CDR3 DNA: TGTGCCAGCACTCTCCAAATGGGGGGGATCTCCTACGAGCAGTACTTC; CDR3 protein: CASTLQMGGISYEQYF; V gene: TRBV7-9; J gene: TRBJ2-7; clone size: -; D gene: TRBD2
CDR3 DNA: TGTGCCACCCTCTCGCCGGGACAGCCGAACACTGAAGCTTTCTTT; CDR3 protein: CATLSPGQPNTEAFF; V gene: TRBV10-3; J gene: TRBJ1-1; clone size: -; D gene: TRBD1
CDR3 DNA: TGTGCCAGCTCCCCCAGGGCAGGCGTAAGTCAGCCCCAGCATTTT; CDR3 protein: CASSPRAGVSQPQHF; V gene: TRBV18; J gene: TRBJ1-5; clone size: -; D gene: -
CDR3 DNA: TGTGCCAGCAGCTCGCTTCGCACTGACAGTAACACTGAAGCTTTCTTT; CDR3 protein: CASSSLRTDSNTEAFF; V gene: TRBV5-4; J gene: TRBJ1-1; clone size: -; D gene: -
CDR3 DNA: TGTGCCAGCAGCCACGGGGAAGGAGGGCAGTATTTT; CDR3 protein: CASSHGEGGQYF; V gene: TRBV7-9; J gene: TRBJ2-3; clone size: -; D gene: -
CDR3 DNA: TGTGCCAGTAGTGGATGGCGGGACGGAGACTACGAGCAGTACTTC; CDR3 protein: CASSGWRDGDYEQYF; V gene: TRBV19; J gene: TRBJ2-7; clone size: once; D gene: -
CDR3 DNA: TGCGCCAGCAGCTCGCTGGGAGACTCTGGAAACACCATATATTTT; CDR3 protein: CASSSLGDSGNTIYF; V gene: TRBV5-1; J gene: TRBJ1-3; clone size: -; D gene: -
CDR3 DNA: TGTGCCAGCAGCTTGGATGTCGCGGGGGGGCGGACAGATACGCAGTATTTT; CDR3 protein: CASSLDVAGGRTDTQYF; V gene: TRBV5-5; J gene: TRBJ2-3; clone size: -; D gene: TRBD2
CDR3 DNA: TGTGCCAGCAGCCACAGGGGGCTTGAAGCTTTCTTT; CDR3 protein: CASSHRGLEAFF; V gene: TRBV7-2; J gene: TRBJ1-1; clone size: -; D gene: TRBD1
CDR3 DNA: TGTGCCAGCAGCATGACAGGGTCCACTGAAGCTTTCTTT; CDR3 protein: CASSMTGSTEAFF; V gene: TRBV7-6; J gene: TRBJ1-1; clone size: once; D gene: TRBD1
CDR3 DNA: TGCGCCAGCAGCTTGTACATCCTCCACGAGCAGTACTTC; CDR3 protein: CASSLYILHEQYF; V gene: TRBV5-1; J gene: TRBJ2-7; clone size: -; D gene: -
CDR3 DNA: TGTGCCAGCTCACCACCGAGGGGGGGGACCTACAATGAGCAGTTCTTC; CDR3 protein: CASSPPRGGTYNEQFF; V gene: TRBV18; J gene: TRBJ2-1; clone size: -; D gene: -
CDR3 DNA: TGTGCCAGCTCCGTAGCAACTAATGAAAAACTGTTTTTT; CDR3 protein: CASSVATNEKLFF; V gene: TRBV18; J gene: TRBJ1-4; clone size: -; D gene: -
CDR3 DNA: TGCGCCAGCAGCGGTGGACTAGCGGGGGCTGGGAACGAGCAGTACTTC; CDR3 protein: CASSGGLAGAGNEQYF; V gene: TRBV5-1; J gene: TRBJ2-7; clone size: -; D gene: TRBD2
CDR3 DNA: TGTGCCAGCAGCTTGGGCGGGGCTTCACAAGAGACCCAGTACTTC; CDR3 protein: CASSLGGASQETQYF; V gene: TRBV7-2; J gene: TRBJ2-5; clone size: -; D gene: -
CDR3 DNA: TGTGCCAGCAGCGTAGCCGACAGGGGGCCCCAGCATTTT; CDR3 protein: CASSVADRGPQHF; V gene: TRBV9; J gene: TRBJ1-5; clone size: -; D gene: TRBD1
CDR3 DNA: TGTGCCAGCAGCTTAGAACCCTTCAGGAAAGAGACCCAGTACTTC; CDR3 protein: CASSLEPFRKETQYF; V gene: TRBV7-2; J gene: TRBJ2-5; clone size: -; D gene: -
CDR3 DNA: TGTGCCAGCAGCTTAGGAGTTAGCGGGGGTAGTCAAGAGACCCAGTACTTC; CDR3 protein: CASSLGVSGGSQETQYF; V gene: TRBV11-2; J gene: TRBJ2-5; clone size: -; D gene: TRBD2
CDR3 DNA: TGTGCCAGCAGTTACAGGGCTAGCGGGAACCGGCGAGAGACCCAGTACTTC; CDR3 protein: CASSYRASGNRRETQYF; V gene: TRBV6-2/TRBV6-3; J gene: TRBJ2-5; clone size: -; D gene: TRBD2